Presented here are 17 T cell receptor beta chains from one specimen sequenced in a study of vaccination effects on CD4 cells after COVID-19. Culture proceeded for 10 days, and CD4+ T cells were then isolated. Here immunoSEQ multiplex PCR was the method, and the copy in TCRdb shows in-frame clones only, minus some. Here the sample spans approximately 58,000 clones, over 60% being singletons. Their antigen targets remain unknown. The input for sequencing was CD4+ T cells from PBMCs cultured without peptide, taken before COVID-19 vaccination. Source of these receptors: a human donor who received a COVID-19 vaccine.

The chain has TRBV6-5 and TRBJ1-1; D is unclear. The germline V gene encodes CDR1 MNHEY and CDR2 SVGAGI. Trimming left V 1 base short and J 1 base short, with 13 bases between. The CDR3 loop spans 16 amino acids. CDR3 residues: CASSYLFGLQNTEAFF. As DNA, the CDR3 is TGTGCCAGCAGTTACTTATTCGGACTCCAGAACACTGAAGCTTTCTTT.

The DNA for the CDR3 is TGCAGCGTTGACAGAAGGGGGCAGGGGGCCGCGGATGAGCAGTTCTTC. Protein: CSVDRRGQGAADEQFF. The J gene is TRBJ2-1, the V gene TRBV29-1; 8 bases map to TRBD1. Trimming cost V 3 bases and J 8 bases; bases outside gene matches: 15. Germline assignment: CDR1 SQVTM and CDR2 ANQGSEA. This CDR3 has 16 amino acids.

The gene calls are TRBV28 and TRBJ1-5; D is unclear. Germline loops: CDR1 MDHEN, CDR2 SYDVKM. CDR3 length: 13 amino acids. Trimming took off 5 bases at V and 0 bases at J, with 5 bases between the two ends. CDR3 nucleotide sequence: TGTGCCAGCAGTCTATATAGCAATCAGCCCCAGCATTTT. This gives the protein CASSLYSNQPQHF.

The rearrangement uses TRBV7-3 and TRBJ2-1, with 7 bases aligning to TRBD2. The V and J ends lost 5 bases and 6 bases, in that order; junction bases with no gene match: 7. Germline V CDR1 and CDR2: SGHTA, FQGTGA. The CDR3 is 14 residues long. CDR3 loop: CASSRVGGTNEQFF. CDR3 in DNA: TGTGCCAGCAGCCGTGTCGGGGGGACCAATGAGCAGTTCTTC.

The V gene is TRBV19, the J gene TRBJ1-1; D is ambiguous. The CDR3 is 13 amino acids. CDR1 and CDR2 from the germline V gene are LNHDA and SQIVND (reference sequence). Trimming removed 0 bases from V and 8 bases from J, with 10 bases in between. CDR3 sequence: CASSIEVGREAFF. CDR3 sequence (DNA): TGTGCCAGTAGTATAGAGGTGGGCAGGGAAGCTTTCTTT.

The CDR3 here is CASSLVSPGSTEAFF. In DNA form, the CDR3 reads TGTGCCAGCAGCTTAGTTTCGCCGGGCTCCACTGAAGCTTTCTTT. The rearrangement uses TRBV7-2 and TRBJ1-1, with D uncertain. Trimming took off 1 base at V and 4 bases at J, with 13 bases between the two ends. CDR1 is SGHTA and CDR2 is FQGNSA in the germline V gene. This CDR3 spans 15 amino acids.

The CDR3 region is CASSIDRGGRGGGYTF. Here the CDR3 DNA reads TGTGCCAGTAGTATAGATCGTGGGGGAAGAGGCGGTGGCTACACCTTC. The chain links TRBV19 to TRBJ1-2; D is perhaps TRBD1 (5 bases). Germline loops: CDR1 LNHDA, CDR2 SQIVND (reference sequence). V dropped 0 bases and J dropped 7 bases, with 18 bases sitting between them. CDR3 size: 16 residues.

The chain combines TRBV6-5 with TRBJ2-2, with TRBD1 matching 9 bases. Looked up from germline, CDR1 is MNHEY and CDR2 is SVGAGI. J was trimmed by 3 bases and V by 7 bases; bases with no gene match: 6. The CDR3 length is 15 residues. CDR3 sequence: CASNKQGADTGELFF. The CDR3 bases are TGTGCCAGCAATAAACAGGGGGCTGACACCGGGGAGCTGTTTTTT.

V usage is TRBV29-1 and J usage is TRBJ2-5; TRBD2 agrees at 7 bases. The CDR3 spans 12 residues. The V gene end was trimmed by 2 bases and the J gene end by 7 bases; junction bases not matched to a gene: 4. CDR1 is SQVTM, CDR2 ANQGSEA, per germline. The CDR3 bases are TGCAGCGTTGAAAAATTAGCGGGGACCCAGTACTTC. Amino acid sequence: CSVEKLAGTQYF.

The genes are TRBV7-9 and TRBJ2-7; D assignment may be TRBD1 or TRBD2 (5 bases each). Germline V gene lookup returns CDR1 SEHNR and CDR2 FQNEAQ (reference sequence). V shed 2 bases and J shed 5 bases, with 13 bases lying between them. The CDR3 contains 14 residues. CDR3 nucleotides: TGTGCCAGCAGCTTAATGGGCAGGGACCACGAGCAGTACGTC. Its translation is CASSLMGRDHEQYV.

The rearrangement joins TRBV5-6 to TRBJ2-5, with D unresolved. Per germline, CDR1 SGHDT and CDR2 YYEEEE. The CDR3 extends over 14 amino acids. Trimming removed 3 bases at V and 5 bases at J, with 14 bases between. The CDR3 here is CASSSTSGGETQYF. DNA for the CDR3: TGTGCCAGCAGCTCGACTTCGGGTGGCGAGACCCAGTACTTC.

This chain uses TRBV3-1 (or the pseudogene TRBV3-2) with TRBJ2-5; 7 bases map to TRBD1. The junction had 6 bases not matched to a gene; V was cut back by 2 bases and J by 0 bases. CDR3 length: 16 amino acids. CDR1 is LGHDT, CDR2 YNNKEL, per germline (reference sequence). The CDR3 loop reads CASSQLDRAYQETQYF. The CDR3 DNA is TGTGCCAGCAGCCAATTAGACAGGGCATACCAAGAGACCCAGTACTTC.

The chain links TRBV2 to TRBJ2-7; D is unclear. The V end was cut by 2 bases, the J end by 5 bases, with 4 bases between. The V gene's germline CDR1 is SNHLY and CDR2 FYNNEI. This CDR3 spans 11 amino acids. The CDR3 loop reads CASSERHEQYV. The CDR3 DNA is TGTGCCAGCAGTGAACGACACGAGCAGTACGTC.

The chain's CDR3 is CASSVEVSHKYGYTF. CDR3 nucleotide sequence: TGTGCCAGCAGTGTCGAGGTGTCTCATAAGTATGGCTACACCTTC. The chain combines TRBV2 with TRBJ1-2; D call uncertain. In germline, CDR1 is SNHLY, CDR2 FYNNEI. Trimming left V 4 bases short and J 5 bases short, with 17 bases between. The CDR3 is made up of 15 amino acids.

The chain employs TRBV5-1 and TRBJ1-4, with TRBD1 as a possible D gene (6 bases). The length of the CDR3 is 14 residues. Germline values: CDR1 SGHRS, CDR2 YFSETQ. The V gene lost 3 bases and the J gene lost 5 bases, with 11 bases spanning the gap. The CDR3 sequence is CASSYRDLNEKLFF. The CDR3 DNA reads TGCGCCAGCAGCTACAGGGACTTAAATGAAAAACTGTTTTTT.

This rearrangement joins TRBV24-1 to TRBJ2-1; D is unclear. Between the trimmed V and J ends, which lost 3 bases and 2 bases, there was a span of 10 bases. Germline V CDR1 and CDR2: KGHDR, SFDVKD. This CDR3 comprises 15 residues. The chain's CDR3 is CATSDGVKAYNEQFF. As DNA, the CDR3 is TGTGCCACCAGTGATGGTGTCAAAGCCTACAATGAGCAGTTCTTC.

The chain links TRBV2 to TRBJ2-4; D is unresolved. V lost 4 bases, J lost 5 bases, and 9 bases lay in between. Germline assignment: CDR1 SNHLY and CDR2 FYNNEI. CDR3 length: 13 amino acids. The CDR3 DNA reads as TGTGCCAGCAGTGCAGAACAGCAAAACATTCAGTACTTC. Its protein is CASSAEQQNIQYF.